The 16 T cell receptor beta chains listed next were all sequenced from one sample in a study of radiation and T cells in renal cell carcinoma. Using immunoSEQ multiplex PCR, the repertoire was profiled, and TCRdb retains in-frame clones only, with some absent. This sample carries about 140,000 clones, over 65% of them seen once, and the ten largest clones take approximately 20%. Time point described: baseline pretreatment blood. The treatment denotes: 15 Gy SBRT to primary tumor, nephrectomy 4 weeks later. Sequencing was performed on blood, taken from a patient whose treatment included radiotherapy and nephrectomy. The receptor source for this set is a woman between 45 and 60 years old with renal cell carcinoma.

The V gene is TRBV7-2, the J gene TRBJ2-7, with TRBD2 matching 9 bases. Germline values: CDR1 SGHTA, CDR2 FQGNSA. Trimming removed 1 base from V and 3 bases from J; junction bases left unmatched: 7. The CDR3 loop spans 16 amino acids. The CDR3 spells CASSLVPAGGRYEQYF. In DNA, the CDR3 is TGTGCCAGCAGCTTAGTCCCAGCGGGAGGACGCTACGAGCAGTACTTC.

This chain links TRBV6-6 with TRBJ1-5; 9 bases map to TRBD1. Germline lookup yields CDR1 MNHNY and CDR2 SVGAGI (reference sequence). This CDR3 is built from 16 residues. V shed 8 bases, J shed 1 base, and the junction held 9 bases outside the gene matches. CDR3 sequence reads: CASSGTGSRSNQPQHF. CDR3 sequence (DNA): TGTGCCAGCTCTGGGACAGGGAGCAGGAGCAATCAGCCCCAGCATTTT.

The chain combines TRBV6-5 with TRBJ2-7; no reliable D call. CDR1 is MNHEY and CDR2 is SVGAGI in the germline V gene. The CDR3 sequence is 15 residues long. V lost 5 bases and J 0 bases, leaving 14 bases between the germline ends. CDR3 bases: TGTGCCAGCAGTCCTTCTATGACAAACTCCTACGAGCAGTACTTC. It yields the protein CASSPSMTNSYEQYF.

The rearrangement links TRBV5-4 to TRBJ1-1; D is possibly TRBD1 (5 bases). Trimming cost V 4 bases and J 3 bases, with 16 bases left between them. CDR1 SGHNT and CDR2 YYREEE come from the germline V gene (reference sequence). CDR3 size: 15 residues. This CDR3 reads CASSLGGGGYTEAFF. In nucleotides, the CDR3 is TGTGCCAGCAGCCTCGGGGGGGGAGGGTACACTGAAGCTTTCTTT.

The CDR3 sequence: CASSAAGGSTGELFF. The CDR3, as DNA: TGTGCCAGCAGTGCTGCGGGGGGATCCACCGGGGAGCTGTTTTTT. J is TRBJ2-2 and V is TRBV6-1; TRBD2 matches at 8 bases. Per the germline V gene, CDR1 is MNHNS and CDR2 is SASEGT. The CDR3 loop spans 15 amino acids. Unmatched junction bases numbered 5, after V lost 4 bases and J lost 4 bases.

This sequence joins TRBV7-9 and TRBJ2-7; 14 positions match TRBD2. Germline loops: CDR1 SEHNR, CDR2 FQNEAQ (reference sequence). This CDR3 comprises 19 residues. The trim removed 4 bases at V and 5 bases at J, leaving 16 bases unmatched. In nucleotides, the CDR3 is TGTGCCAGCAGCTCAGGGGGACTAGCGGGAGATCCCGTCATGGACGAGCAGTACTTC. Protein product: CASSSGGLAGDPVMDEQYF.

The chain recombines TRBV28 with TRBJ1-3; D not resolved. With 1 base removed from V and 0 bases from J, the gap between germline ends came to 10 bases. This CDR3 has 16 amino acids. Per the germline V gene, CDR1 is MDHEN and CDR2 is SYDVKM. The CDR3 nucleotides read TGTGCCAGCAGTTTATCGATTCCGACCTCTGGAAACACCATATATTTT. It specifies CASSLSIPTSGNTIYF. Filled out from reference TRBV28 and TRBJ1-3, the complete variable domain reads DVKVTQSSRYLVKRTGEKVFLECVQDMDHENMFWYRQDPGLGLRLIYFSYDVKMKEKGDIPEGYSVSREKKERFSLILESASTNQTSMYLCASSLSIPTSGNTIYFGEGSWLTVV.

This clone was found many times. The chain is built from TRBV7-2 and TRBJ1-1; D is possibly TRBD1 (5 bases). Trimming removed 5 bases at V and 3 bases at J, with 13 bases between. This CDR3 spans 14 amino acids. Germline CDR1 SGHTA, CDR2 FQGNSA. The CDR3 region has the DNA TGTGCCAGCAGCCCACTCGGGGGAGACACTGAAGCTTTCTTT. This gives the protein CASSPLGGDTEAFF.

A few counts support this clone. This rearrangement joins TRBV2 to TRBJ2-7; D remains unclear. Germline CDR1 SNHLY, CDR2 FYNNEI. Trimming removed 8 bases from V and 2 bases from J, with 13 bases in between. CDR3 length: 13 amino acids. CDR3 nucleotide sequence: TGTGCCAGCCAACCGGACGGAACCTACGAGCAGTACTTC. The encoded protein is CASQPDGTYEQYF.

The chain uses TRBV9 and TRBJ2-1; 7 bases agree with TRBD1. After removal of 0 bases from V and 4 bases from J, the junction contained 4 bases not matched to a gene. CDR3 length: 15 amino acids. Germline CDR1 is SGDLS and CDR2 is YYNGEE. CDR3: CASSVDTGEYNEQFF. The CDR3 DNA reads TGTGCCAGCAGCGTAGACACAGGGGAATACAATGAGCAGTTCTTC.

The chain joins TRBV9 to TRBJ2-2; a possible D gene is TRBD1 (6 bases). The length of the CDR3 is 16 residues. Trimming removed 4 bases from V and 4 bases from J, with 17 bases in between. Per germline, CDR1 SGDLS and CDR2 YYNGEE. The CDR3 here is CASSLITGMSTGELFF. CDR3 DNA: TGTGCCAGCAGCCTCATTACAGGGATGAGCACCGGGGAGCTGTTTTTT.

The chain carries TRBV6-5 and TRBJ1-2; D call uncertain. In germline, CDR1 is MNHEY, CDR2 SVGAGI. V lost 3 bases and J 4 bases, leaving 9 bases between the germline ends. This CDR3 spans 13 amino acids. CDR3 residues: CASSYLVGYGYTF. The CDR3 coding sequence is TGTGCCAGCAGTTATCTAGTGGGCTATGGCTACACCTTC.

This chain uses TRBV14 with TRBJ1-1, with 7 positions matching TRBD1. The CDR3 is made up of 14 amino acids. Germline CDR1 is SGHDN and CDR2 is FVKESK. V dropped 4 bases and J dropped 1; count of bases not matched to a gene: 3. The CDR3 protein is CASSPQGGNTEAFF. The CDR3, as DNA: TGTGCCAGCAGCCCCCAGGGGGGGAACACTGAAGCTTTCTTT.

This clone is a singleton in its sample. The DNA of the CDR3 is TGTGCCAGCAGCTTACAGTTCCCGGATACGCAGTATTTT. It translates to CASSLQFPDTQYF. V usage is TRBV7-2 and J usage is TRBJ2-3; D is unresolved. The V gene lost 2 bases and the J gene lost 6 bases, with 9 bases spanning the gap. This CDR3 spans 13 amino acids. From germline, CDR1 is SGHTA and CDR2 FQGNSA.

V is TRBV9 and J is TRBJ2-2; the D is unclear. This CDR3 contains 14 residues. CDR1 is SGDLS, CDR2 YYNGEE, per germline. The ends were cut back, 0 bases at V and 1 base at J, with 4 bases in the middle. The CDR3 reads CASSVEQNTGELFF. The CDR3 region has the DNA TGTGCCAGCAGCGTAGAACAGAACACCGGGGAGCTGTTTTTT.

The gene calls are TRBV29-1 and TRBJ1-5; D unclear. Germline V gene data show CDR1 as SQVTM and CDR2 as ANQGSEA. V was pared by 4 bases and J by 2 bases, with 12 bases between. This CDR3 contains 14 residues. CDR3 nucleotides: TGCAGCGTTGGAGAAGTAGAGGGCAATCAGCCCCAGCATTTT. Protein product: CSVGEVEGNQPQHF.